These T cell receptor beta chains were read from a single sample in a study of a mutant IDH1 vaccine in newly diagnosed glioma. Some clones are missing from TCRdb's copy, which holds only in-frame ones; the method was immunoSEQ multiplex PCR. The data contain 45,000 to 70,000 clones, about 91% of them singletons. This specimen consisted of PBMCs, obtained from a glioma patient treated with radiotherapy, temozolomide or both. These receptors were collected from a man aged 45-65 years with glioma. Each CDR3 is given with its conserved first and last residue. A D gene is named only where the DNA matches it firmly. Clone size, where shown, is once, few, many, or a class for clones that have expanded.

j_gene: TRBJ2-7
abundance: -
d_gene: -
v_gene: TRBV4-2
CDR3aa: CASSQRISYEQYF
CDR3nt: TGTGCCAGCAGCCAACGAATCTCCTACGAGCAGTACTTC

j_gene: TRBJ1-1
abundance: once
d_gene: -
v_gene: TRBV2
CDR3aa: CASMRNSRTEAFF
CDR3nt: TGTGCCAGCATGAGGAATTCGAGGACTGAAGCTTTCTTT

j_gene: TRBJ2-2
abundance: -
d_gene: TRBD1
v_gene: TRBV10-3
CDR3aa: CAINPGGWDTGELFF
CDR3nt: TGTGCCATCAATCCAGGGGGCTGGGACACCGGGGAGCTGTTTTTT

j_gene: TRBJ2-7
abundance: -
d_gene: TRBD2
v_gene: TRBV19
CDR3aa: CASSSQLATEGYEQYF
CDR3nt: TGTGCCAGTAGTTCCCAACTAGCGACAGAGGGCTACGAGCAGTACTTC

j_gene: TRBJ2-3
abundance: -
d_gene: TRBD2
v_gene: TRBV5-1
CDR3aa: CASSTASGGNTDTQYF
CDR3nt: TGCGCCAGCAGCACGGCTAGCGGAGGCAACACAGATACGCAGTATTTT

j_gene: TRBJ2-7
abundance: -
d_gene: TRBD1
v_gene: TRBV6-6
CDR3aa: CASATGVGYEQYF
CDR3nt: TGTGCCAGCGCCACAGGGGTTGGCTACGAGCAGTACTTC

j_gene: TRBJ1-2
abundance: -
d_gene: -
v_gene: TRBV28
CDR3aa: CASSSVGGYGYTF
CDR3nt: TGTGCCAGCAGTTCTGTGGGTGGCTATGGCTACACCTTC

j_gene: TRBJ2-5
abundance: -
d_gene: -
v_gene: TRBV9
CDR3aa: CASSVGTLKETQYF
CDR3nt: TGTGCCAGCAGCGTAGGGACCCTAAAAGAGACCCAGTACTTC

j_gene: TRBJ1-2
abundance: -
d_gene: -
v_gene: TRBV13
CDR3aa: CASSPRGAWGYTF
CDR3nt: TGTGCCAGCAGCCCCCGGGGGGCTTGGGGCTACACCTTC

j_gene: TRBJ2-7
abundance: once
d_gene: -
v_gene: TRBV27
CDR3aa: CASSFRRGADEQYF
CDR3nt: TGTGCCAGCAGTTTCCGTCGGGGGGCCGACGAGCAGTACTTC

j_gene: TRBJ1-2
abundance: -
d_gene: -
v_gene: TRBV27
CDR3aa: CASSLFGQTTNYGYTF
CDR3nt: TGTGCCAGCAGTTTATTTGGACAGACTACTAACTATGGCTACACCTTC

j_gene: TRBJ2-3
abundance: -
d_gene: -
v_gene: TRBV27
CDR3aa: CASSLELTTTDTQYF
CDR3nt: TGTGCCAGCAGTTTAGAACTCACCACCACAGATACGCAGTATTTT

j_gene: TRBJ2-3
abundance: -
d_gene: TRBD2
v_gene: TRBV5-1
CDR3aa: CASSLRPGGPDTQYF
CDR3nt: TGCGCCAGCAGCTTGAGACCGGGAGGGCCAGATACGCAGTATTTT

j_gene: TRBJ2-5
abundance: -
d_gene: -
v_gene: TRBV6-1
CDR3aa: CASSANPGLGVIPETQYF
CDR3nt: TGTGCCAGCAGTGCCAACCCAGGGCTAGGAGTGATTCCGGAGACCCAGTACTTC

j_gene: TRBJ1-1
abundance: -
d_gene: -
v_gene: TRBV10-1
CDR3aa: CASSEGAMNTEAFF
CDR3nt: TGCGCCAGCAGTGAGGGCGCCATGAACACTGAAGCTTTCTTT